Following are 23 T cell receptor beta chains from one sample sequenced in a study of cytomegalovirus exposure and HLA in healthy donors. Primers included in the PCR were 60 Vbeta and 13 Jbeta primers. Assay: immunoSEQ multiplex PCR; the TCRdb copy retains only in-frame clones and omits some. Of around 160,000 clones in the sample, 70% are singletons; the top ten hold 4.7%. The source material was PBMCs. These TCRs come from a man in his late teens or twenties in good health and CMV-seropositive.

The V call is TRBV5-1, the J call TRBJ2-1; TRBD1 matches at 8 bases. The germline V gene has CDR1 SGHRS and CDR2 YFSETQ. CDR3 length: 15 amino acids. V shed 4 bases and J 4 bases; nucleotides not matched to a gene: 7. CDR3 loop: CASSHGQGFYNEQFF. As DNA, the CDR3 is TGCGCCAGCAGCCATGGACAGGGTTTTTACAATGAGCAGTTCTTC. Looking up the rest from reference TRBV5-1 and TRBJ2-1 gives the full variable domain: KAGVTQTPRYLIKTRGQQVTLSCSPISGHRSVSWYQQTPGQGLQFLFEYFSETQRNKGNFPGRFSGRQFSNSRSEMNVSTLELGDSALYLCASSHGQGFYNEQFFGPGTRLTVL.

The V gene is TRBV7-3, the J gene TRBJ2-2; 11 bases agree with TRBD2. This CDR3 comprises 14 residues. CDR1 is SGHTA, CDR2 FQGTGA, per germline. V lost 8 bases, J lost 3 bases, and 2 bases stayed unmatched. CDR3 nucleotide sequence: TGTGCCAGCTCGACTAGCGGGGACACCGGGGAGCTGTTTTTT. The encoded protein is CASSTSGDTGELFF.

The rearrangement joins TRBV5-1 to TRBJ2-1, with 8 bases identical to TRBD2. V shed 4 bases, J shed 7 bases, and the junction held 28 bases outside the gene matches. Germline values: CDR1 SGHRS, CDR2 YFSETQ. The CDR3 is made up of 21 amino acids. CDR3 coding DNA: TGCGCCAGCAGCAGTAACAGGGTAACCGGGACTAGAGGGATAATTGGGAATGAGCAGTTCTTC. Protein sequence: CASSSNRVTGTRGIIGNEQFF.

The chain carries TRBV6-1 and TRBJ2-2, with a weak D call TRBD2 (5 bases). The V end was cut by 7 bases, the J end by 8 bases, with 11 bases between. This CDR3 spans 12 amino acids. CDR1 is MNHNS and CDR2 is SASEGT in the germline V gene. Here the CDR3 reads CASNLGGGELFF. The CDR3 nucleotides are TGTGCCAGCAATCTAGGCGGGGGGGAGCTGTTTTTT.

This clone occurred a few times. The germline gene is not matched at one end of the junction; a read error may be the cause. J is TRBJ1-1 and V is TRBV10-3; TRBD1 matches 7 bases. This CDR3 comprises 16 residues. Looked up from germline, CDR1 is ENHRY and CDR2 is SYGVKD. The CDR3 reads CAIREWVTGANTEAFF. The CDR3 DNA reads TGTGCCATCAGGGAGTGGGTTACAGGGGCGAACACTGAAGCTTTCTTT.

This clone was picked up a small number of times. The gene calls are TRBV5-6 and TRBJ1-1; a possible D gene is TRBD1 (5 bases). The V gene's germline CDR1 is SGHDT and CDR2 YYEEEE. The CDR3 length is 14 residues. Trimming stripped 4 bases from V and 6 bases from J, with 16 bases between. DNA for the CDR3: TGTGCCAGCAGCCTCCTTCGGGGGAATCCTGAAGCTTTCTTT. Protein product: CASSLLRGNPEAFF.

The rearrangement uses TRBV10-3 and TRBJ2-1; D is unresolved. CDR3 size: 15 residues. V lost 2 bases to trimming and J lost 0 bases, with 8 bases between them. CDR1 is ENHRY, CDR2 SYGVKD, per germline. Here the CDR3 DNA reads TGTGCCATCAGTGAGATGAAGAGCTCCTACAATGAGCAGTTCTTC. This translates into CAISEMKSSYNEQFF.

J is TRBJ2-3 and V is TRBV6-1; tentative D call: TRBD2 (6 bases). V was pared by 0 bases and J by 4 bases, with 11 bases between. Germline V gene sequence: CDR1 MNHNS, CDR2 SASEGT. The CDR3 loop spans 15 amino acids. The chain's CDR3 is CASSEAERGSDTQYF. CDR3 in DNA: TGTGCCAGCAGTGAAGCCGAACGGGGGTCAGATACGCAGTATTTT.

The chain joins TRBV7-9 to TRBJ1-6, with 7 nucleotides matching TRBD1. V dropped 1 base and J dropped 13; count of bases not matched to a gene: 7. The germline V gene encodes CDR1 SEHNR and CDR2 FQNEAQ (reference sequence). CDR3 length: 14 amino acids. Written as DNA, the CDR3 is TGTGCCAGCAGCTTAGGACAGGGACCCTACCCCCTCCACTTT. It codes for CASSLGQGPYPLHF.

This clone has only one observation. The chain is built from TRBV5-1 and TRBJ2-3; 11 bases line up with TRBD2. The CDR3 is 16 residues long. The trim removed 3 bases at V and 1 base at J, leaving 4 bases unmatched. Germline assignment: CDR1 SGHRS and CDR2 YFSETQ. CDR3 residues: CASSSLLAGGTDTQYF. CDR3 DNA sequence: TGCGCCAGCAGCTCCCTACTAGCGGGGGGCACAGATACGCAGTATTTT.

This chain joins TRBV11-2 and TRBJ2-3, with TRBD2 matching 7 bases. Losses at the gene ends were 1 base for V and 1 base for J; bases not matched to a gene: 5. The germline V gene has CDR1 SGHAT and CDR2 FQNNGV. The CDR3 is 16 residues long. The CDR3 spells CASSLARLAGTDTQYF. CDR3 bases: TGTGCCAGCAGCTTAGCCCGACTAGCTGGCACAGATACGCAGTATTTT.

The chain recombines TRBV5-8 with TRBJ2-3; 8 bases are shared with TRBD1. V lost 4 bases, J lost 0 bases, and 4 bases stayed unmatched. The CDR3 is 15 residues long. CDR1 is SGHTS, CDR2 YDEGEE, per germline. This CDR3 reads CASSPWTGSTDTQYF. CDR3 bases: TGTGCCAGCAGCCCATGGACAGGGAGCACAGATACGCAGTATTTT.

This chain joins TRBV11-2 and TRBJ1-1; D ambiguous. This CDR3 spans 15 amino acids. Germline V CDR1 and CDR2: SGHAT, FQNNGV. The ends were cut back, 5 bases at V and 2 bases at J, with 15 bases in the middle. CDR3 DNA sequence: TGTGCCAGCAGCCCCCTAGTGGCGATCAACACTGAAGCTTTCTTT. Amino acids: CASSPLVAINTEAFF.

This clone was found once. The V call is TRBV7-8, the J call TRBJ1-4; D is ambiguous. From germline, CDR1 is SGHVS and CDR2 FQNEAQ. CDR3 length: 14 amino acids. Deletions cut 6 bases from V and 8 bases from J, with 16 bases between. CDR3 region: CASSSSNYGEKLFF. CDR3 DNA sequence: TGTGCCAGCAGTAGCTCCAACTACGGGGAAAAACTGTTTTTT.

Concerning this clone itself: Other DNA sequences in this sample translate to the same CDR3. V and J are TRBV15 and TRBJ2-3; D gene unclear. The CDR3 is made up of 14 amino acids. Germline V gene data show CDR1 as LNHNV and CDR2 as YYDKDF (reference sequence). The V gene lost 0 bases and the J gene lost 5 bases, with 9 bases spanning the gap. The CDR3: CATSRDRSLDTQYF. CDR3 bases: TGTGCCACCAGCAGAGATCGGTCTCTAGATACGCAGTATTTT.

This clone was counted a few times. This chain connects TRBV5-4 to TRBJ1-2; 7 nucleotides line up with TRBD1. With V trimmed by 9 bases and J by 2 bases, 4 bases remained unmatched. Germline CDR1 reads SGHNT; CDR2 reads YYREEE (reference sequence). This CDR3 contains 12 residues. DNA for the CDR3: TGTGCCACCGAGGGACAGAACTATGGCTACACCTTC. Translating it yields CATEGQNYGYTF.

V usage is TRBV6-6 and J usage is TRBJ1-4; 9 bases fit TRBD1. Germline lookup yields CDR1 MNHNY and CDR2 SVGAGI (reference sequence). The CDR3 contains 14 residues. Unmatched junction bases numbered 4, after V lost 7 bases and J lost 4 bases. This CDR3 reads CASTTGQGNEKLFF. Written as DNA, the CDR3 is TGTGCCAGCACCACGGGACAGGGTAATGAAAAACTGTTTTTT.

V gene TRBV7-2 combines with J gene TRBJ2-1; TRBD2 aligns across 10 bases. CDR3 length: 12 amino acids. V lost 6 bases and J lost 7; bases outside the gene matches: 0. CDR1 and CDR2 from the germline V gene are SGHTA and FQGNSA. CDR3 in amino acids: CASRGLANEQFF. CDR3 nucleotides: TGTGCCAGCAGGGGACTAGCGAATGAGCAGTTCTTC.

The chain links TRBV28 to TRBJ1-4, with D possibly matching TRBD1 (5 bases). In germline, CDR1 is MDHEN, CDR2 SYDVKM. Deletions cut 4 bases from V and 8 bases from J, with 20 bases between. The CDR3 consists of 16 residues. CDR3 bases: TGTGCCAGCAGTTCTTCCCCGGGGGGAGGGCGGGAAAAACTGTTTTTT. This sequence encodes CASSSSPGGGREKLFF.

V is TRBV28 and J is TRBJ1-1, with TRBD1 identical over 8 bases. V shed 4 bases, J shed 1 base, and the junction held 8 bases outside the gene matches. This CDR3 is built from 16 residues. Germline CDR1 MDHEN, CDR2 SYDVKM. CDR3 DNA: TGTGCCAGCAGTTCAGGGGACAGGTTCTGGAACACTGAAGCTTTCTTT. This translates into CASSSGDRFWNTEAFF.

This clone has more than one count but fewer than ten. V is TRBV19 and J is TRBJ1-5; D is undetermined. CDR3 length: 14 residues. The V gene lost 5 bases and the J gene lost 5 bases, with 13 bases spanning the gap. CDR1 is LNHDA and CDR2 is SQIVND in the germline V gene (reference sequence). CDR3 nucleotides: TGTGCCAGTAGTTCTTCCCCGGGAGATCAGCCCCAGCATTTT. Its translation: CASSSSPGDQPQHF.

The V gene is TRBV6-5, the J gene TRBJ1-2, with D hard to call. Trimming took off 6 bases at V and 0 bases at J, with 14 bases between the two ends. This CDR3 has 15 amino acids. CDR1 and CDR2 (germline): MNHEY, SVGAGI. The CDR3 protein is CASSPSHPSNYGYTF. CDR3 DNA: TGTGCCAGCAGCCCCTCACACCCTTCTAACTATGGCTACACCTTC.

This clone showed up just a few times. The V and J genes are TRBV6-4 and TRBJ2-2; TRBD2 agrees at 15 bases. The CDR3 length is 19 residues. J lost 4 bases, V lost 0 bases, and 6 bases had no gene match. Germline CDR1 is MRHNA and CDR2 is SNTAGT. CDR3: CASSDSTWTSGGATGELFF. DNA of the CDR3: TGTGCCAGCAGTGACTCGACGTGGACTAGCGGGGGGGCCACCGGGGAGCTGTTTTTT.